This note documents a single T cell receptor beta chain sequence. These data belong to a study of shared clonotypes between healthy human individuals. Partitioning of CD4+ cells yielded a CD45RA+ naive subset and a CD45RA-negative memory subset. The table came from immunoSEQ multiplex PCR; TCRdb's copy has only in-frame clones and leaves some out. This table holds a few million clones, more than 80% found once. Germline-derived CDR1 and CDR2 are SGHVS and FQNEAQ. This CDR3 contains 14 residues. Trimming removed 5 bases from V and 3 bases from J; junction bases left unmatched: 4. Sequenced sample: naive CD4+ T cells sorted from blood. Regarding subset: CD45RA+ positively selected. The TCR originated in a man aged 18 to 30 in good health. This chain links TRBV7-8 with TRBJ2-7; TRBD2 matches 10 bases. CDR3 amino acids: CASSPSGGRYEQYF. DNA for the CDR3: TGTGCCAGCAGCCCTAGCGGGGGCCGCTACGAGCAGTACTTC.